This T cell receptor beta chain is drawn from a study of T cells in Graves' hyperthyroidism and ophthalmopathy. Amplification of TCR beta CDR3 regions used RNA as the template. RT-PCR in the first round (using the HTBI primer set) targeted the TCR CDR3. TCRdb called the multiplex PCR reads again in MiXCR, with one record for every CDR3 protein. Among fewer than 350,000 distinct CDR3 sequences listed, about 16% were seen once. Per the germline V gene, CDR1 is SGHDN and CDR2 is FVKESK. This CDR3 is built from 13 residues. The V end lost 0 bases, the J end lost 7 bases, and 9 bases lay between the germline ends. This clonotype occurred many times.

Source material: blood. The chain recombines TRBV14 with TRBJ1-1; D remains ambiguous. This TCR came from a woman in her fifties or sixties with Graves' hyperthyroidism that later progressed to Graves' ophthalmopathy. CDR3 protein: CASSQEDGVEAFF. The CDR3 nucleotides read TGTGCCAGCAGCCAAGAGGACGGGGTTGAAGCTTTCTTT.